This entry describes one TCR beta chain. Per the original methods: Estimated nucleated cell counts came from reference gene primer amplification. Clones were read by immunoSEQ multiplex PCR, and TCRdb kept only the in-frame ones, dropping some. The DNA was the basis for D and trimming; V, J and clone size are from that table. The sample lists just under 60,000 clones, around 90% occurring once. This entry is derived from a study of blood T cell repertoires in COVID-19. Looked up from germline, CDR1 is SGHVS and CDR2 is FQNEAQ. The germline V and J ends were trimmed by 5 bases and 6 bases, with 5 bases remaining between them. This CDR3 region has 12 residues.

The chain uses TRBV7-8 and TRBJ1-6; no clear D gene. This sequence originates from a human donor with active COVID-19. The donor label of this sample is uncertain. The sample consisted of peripheral blood. The CDR3 protein is CASSKSNSPLHF. The CDR3 nucleotides read TGTGCCAGCAGCAAGAGTAATTCACCCCTCCACTTT.